This T cell receptor (beta chain) was recovered during a study of vaccination effects on CD4 cells after COVID-19. Study outcomes and limitations: Nearly all vaccine-induced clones in healthy recipients recognized only SARS-CoV-2. Clones arising from infection and from vaccination showed marked clonal contraction late after vaccination.

Measured with immunoSEQ multiplex PCR; TCRdb has only the in-frame clones, and not every one. Among 35,000 to 50,000 clones listed, roughly 72% were seen once. Concerning this clone itself: As yet, its antigen is unknown.

ViraFEST assay sequencing came after antigen-specific CD4+ T cells were expanded with viral peptide pools. Isolating CD4+ T cells followed more than eight days of culture. Nobody among the vaccine recipients had prior SARS-CoV-2 infection (nucleocapsid antibodies were negative). After around 2.2 million PBMC were placed in each well, they were cultured with roughly 11 IU/ml IL-2 and roughly 10 ug/ml peptides. It was on days 3 and 7 that half the medium was replaced with IL-2 medium. The CDR3 has 16 residues. With 8 bases clipped from V and 4 bases from J, the junction kept 12 bases outside the gene matches. Germline V gives CDR1 MNHEY, CDR2 SMNVEV (reference sequence).

The J gene is TRBJ2-5, the V gene TRBV27, with 11 positions matching TRBD1. Sequenced here: CD4+ T cells from PBMCs cultured with SARS-CoV-2 spike peptides, sampled before COVID-19 vaccination. The origin of this receptor is a human donor who received a COVID-19 vaccine. The chain's CDR3 is CASSGQGALSGETQYF. The CDR3 nucleotides are TGTGCCAGCTCTGGACAGGGGGCGCTTTCCGGAGAGACCCAGTACTTC.